This TCR beta chain was documented in a study of blood T cell repertoires in COVID-19. As for the study in general: PBMCs, B-cell-depleted T cells, or T cells were the source of the cDNA or gDNA that made up the material.

Cohorts were based on clinical histories the participants reported. Someone with COVID-19 had been met by exposed participants within 2 weeks before study entry. Clones were read by immunoSEQ multiplex PCR, and TCRdb kept only the in-frame ones, dropping some. The sample includes about 150,000 clones, roughly 87% seen only once; the top ten take over 4%. The CDR3 length is 13 residues. V gave up 0 bases and J gave up 8 bases, with 7 bases separating them. Germline CDR1 reads MGHRA; CDR2 reads YSYEKL. This receptor was obtained from a woman aged 40 to 55 who had been exposed to COVID-19. Sequencing was performed on PBMCs or T cells enriched from blood (not recorded which). The chain uses TRBV4-1 and TRBJ2-2, with D unclear. As DNA, the CDR3 is TGCGCCAGCAGCCAAGACTGGCCAGGGGAGCTGTTTTTT. The encoded protein is CASSQDWPGELFF.